This T cell receptor beta chain emerged from a study of early T cells in non-severe SARS-CoV-2 infection. This clonotype was seen repeatedly, ten times or more. Each single cDNA molecule received a unique molecular identifier. TCRdb redid the calling of the 5' RACE reads with MiXCR, one entry per CDR3 protein. The table records about 36,000 distinct CDR3 sequences, 6% to 7.5% of them present only once. CDR3 length: 10 residues. Germline loops: CDR1 DFQATT, CDR2 SNEGSKA (reference sequence). V was shortened by 4 bases and J by 3 bases, with 2 bases between the two germline ends. The TCR sequence derives from an adult who was a healthcare worker with PCR-confirmed SARS-CoV-2 infection or an uninfected control (not recorded which). Sequencing used whole blood, obtained at baseline. The chain uses TRBV20-1 and TRBJ2-3; D unclear. The CDR3 coding sequence is TGCAGTGCTATGACAGATACGCAGTATTTT. This translates into CSAMTDTQYF.